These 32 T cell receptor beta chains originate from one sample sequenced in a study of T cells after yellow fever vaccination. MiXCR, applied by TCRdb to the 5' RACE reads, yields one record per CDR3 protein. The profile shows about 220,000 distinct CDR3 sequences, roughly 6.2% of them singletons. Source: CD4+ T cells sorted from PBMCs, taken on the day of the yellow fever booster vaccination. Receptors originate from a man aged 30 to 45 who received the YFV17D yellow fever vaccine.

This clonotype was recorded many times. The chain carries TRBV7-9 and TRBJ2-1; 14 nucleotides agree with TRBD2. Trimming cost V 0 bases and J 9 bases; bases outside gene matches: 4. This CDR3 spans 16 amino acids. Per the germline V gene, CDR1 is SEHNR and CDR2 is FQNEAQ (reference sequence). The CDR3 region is CASSLATSGRAPEQFF. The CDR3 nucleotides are TGTGCCAGCAGCTTAGCGACTAGCGGGAGGGCCCCTGAGCAGTTCTTC.

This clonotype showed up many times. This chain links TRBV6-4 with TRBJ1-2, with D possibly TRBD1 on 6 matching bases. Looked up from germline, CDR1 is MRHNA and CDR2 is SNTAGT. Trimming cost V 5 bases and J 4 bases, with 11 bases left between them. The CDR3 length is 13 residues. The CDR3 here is CASSQTGGYGYTF. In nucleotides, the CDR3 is TGTGCCAGCAGTCAGACAGGAGGCTATGGCTACACCTTC.

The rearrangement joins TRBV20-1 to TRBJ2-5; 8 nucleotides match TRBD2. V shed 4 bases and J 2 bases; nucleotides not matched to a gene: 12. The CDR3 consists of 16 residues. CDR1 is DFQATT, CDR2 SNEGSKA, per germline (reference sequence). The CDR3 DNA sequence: TGCAGTGCTACCACCCCAGCGGGAGAGGGGCAAGAGACCCAGTACTTC. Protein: CSATTPAGEGQETQYF.

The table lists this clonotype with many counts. Written as DNA, the CDR3 is TGCAGCGTTGAAGTAGGAGGCCAGCGAGAGACCCAGTACTTC. It translates to CSVEVGGQRETQYF. The gene calls are TRBV29-1 and TRBJ2-5; TRBD2 is a possible D gene (5 bases). The CDR3 consists of 14 residues. The germline V gene has CDR1 SQVTM and CDR2 ANQGSEA. Deletions cut 1 base from V and 4 bases from J, with 13 bases between.

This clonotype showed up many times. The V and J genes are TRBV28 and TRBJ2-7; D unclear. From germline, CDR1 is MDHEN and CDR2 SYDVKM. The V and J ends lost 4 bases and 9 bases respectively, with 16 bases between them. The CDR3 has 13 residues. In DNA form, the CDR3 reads TGTGCCAGCAGTTCCCCCCCCGTTGGGTCGCAGTACTTC. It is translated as CASSSPPVGSQYF. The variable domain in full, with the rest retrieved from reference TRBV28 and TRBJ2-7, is DVKVTQSSRYLVKRTGEKVFLECVQDMDHENMFWYRQDPGLGLRLIYFSYDVKMKEKGDIPEGYSVSREKKERFSLILESASTNQTSMYLCASSSPPVGSQYFGPGTRLTVT.

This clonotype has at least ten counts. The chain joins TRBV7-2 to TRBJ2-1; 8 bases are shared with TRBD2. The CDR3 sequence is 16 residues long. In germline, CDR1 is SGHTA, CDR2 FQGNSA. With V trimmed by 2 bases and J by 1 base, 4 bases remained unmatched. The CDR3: CASSLLAGRSYNEQFF. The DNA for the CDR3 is TGTGCCAGCAGCTTACTAGCGGGCCGATCCTACAATGAGCAGTTCTTC.

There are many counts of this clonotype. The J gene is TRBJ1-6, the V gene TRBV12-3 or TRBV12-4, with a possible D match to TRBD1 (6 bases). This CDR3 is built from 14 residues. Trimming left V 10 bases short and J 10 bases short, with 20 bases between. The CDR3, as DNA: TGTGCCACCCAAGGGGGGCGGGAGAGGTCACCCCTCCACTTT. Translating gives CATQGGRERSPLHF.

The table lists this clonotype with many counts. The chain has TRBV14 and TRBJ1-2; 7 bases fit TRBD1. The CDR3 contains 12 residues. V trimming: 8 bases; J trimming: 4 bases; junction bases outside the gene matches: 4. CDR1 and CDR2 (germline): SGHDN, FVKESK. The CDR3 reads CASRDRSYGYTF. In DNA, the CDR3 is TGTGCCAGCCGGGACAGAAGCTATGGCTACACCTTC.

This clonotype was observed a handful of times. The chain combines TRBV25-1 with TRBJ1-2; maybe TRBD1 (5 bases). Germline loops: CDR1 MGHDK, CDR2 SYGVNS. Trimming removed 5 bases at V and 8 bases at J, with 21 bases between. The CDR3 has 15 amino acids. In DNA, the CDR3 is TGTGCCAGCAGTATGGGGACCGCTCAAACCCGCGGCTACACCTTC. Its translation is CASSMGTAQTRGYTF.

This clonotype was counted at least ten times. This CDR3 is CAISGGRGSTDTQYF. The CDR3 region has the DNA TGTGCCATCAGTGGTGGGCGCGGGAGCACAGATACGCAGTATTTT. The chain links TRBV10-3 to TRBJ2-3; possibly TRBD2 for D (5 bases). This CDR3 is built from 15 residues. The V gene's germline CDR1 is ENHRY and CDR2 SYGVKD. The V and J ends lost 4 bases and 0 bases respectively, with 11 bases between them.

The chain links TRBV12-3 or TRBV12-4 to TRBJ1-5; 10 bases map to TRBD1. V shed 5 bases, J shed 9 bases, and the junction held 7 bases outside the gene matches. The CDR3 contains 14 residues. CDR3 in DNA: TGTGCCAGCAGTCGGGACAGGGGCGTTTCGCCCCAGCATTTT. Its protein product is CASSRDRGVSPQHF.

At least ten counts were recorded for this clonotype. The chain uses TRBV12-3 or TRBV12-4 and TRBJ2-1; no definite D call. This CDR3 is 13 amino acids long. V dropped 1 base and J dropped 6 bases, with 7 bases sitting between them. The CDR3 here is CASSLVLSNEQFF. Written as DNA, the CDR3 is TGTGCCAGCAGTTTAGTACTAAGCAATGAGCAGTTCTTC.

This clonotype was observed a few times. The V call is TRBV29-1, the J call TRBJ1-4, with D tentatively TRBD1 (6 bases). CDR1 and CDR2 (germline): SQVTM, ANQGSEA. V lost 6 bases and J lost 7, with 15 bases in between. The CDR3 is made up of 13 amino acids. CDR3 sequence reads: CSVLTGGGEKLFF. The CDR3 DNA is TGCAGCGTCCTAACAGGAGGGGGTGAAAAACTGTTTTTT.

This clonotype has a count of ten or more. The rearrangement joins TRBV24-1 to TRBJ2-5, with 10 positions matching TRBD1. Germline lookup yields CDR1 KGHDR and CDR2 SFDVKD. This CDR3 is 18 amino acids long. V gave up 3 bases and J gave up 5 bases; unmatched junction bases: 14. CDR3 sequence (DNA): TGTGCCACCAGTGATCCCTCCCCCGGACAGGGGGGAAAGGAGACCCAGTACTTC. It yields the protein CATSDPSPGQGGKETQYF.

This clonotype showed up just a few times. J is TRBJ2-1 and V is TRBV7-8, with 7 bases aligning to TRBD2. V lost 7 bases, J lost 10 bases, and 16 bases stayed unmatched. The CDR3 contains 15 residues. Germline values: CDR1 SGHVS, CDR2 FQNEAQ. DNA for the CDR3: TGTGCCAGCATCCCTCTCGGGGTTGCGGGAGCAGAGCAGTTCTTC. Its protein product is CASIPLGVAGAEQFF. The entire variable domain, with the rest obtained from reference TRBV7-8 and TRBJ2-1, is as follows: GAGVSQSPRYKVAKRGQDVALRCDPISGHVSLFWYQQALGQGPEFLTYFQNEAQLDKSGLPSDRFFAERPEGSVSTLKIQRTQQEDSAVYLCASIPLGVAGAEQFFGPGTRLTVL.

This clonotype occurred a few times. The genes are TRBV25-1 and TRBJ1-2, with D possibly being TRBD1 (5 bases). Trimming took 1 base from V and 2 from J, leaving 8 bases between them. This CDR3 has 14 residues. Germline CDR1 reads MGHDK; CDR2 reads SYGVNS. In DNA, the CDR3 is TGTGCCAGCAGTGAATCGGGGCCCAACTATGGCTACACCTTC. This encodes CASSESGPNYGYTF.

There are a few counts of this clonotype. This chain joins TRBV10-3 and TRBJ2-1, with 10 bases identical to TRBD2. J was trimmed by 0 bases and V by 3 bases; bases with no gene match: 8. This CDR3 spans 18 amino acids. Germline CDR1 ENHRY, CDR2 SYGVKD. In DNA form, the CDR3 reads TGTGCCATCAGTGATATAGCGGGAGGCCAAAACTCCTACAATGAGCAGTTCTTC. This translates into CAISDIAGGQNSYNEQFF.

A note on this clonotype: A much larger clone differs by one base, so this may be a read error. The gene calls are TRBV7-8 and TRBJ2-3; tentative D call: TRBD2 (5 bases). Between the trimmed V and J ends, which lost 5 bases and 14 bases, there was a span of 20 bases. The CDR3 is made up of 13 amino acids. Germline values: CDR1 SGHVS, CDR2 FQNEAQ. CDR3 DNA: TGTGCCAGCAGCACTCCGGTACTAGTGCCTCCGTATTTT. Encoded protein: CASSTPVLVPPYF. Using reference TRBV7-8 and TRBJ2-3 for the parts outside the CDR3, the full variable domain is GAGVSQSPRYKVAKRGQDVALRCDPISGHVSLFWYQQALGQGPEFLTYFQNEAQLDKSGLPSDRFFAERPEGSVSTLKIQRTQQEDSAVYLCASSTPVLVPPYFGPGTRLTVL.

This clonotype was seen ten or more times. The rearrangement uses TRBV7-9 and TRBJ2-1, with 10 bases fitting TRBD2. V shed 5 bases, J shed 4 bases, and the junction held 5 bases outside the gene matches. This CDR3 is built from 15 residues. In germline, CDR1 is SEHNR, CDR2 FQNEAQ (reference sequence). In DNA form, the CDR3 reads TGTGCCAGCAGCCAGATGGGACTAGCGTACAATGAGCAGTTCTTC. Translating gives CASSQMGLAYNEQFF.

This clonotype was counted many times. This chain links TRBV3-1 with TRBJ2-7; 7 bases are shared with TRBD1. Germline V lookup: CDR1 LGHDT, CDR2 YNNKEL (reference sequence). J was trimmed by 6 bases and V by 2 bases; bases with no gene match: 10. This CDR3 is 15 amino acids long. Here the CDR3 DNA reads TGTGCCAGCAGCCAACCAACAGGGGTCCTGGGCGAGCAGTACTTC. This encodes CASSQPTGVLGEQYF.

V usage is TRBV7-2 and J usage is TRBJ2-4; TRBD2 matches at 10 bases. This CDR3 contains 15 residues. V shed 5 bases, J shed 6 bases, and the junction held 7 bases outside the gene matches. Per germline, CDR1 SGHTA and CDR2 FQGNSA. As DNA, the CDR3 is TGTGCCAGCAGCCAGAGGACTAGCGGATCAAACATTCAGTACTTC. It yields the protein CASSQRTSGSNIQYF. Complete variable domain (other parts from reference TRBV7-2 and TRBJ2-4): GAGVSQSPSNKVTEKGKDVELRCDPISGHTALYWYRQSLGQGLEFLIYFQGNSAPDKSGLPSDRFSAERTGGSVSTLTIQRTQQEDSAVYLCASSQRTSGSNIQYFGAGTRLSVL.

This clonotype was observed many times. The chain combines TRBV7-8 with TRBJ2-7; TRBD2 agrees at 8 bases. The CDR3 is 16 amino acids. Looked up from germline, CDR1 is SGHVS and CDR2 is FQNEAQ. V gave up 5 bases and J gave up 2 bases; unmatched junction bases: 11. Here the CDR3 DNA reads TGTGCCAGCAGCGTCCGCCGGGAAGCGGGAGCCTACGAGCAGTACTTC. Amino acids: CASSVRREAGAYEQYF.

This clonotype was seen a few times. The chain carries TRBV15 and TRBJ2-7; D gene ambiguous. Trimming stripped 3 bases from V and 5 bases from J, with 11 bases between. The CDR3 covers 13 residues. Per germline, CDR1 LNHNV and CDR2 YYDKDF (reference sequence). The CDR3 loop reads CATSSRVSDEQYF. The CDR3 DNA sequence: TGTGCCACCAGCAGTAGGGTGTCGGACGAGCAGTACTTC.

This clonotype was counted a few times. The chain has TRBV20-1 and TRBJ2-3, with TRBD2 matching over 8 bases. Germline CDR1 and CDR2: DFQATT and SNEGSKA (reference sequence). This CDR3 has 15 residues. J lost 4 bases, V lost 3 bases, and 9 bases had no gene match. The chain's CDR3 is CSASAAGDYPDTQYF. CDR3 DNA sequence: TGCAGTGCTAGCGCAGCGGGAGATTACCCAGATACGCAGTATTTT.

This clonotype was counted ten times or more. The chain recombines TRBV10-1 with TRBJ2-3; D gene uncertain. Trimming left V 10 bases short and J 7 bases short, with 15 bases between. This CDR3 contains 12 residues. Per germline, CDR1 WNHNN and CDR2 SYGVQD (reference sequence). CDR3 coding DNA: TGCGCCACACGTTCCCGAAGCAATACGCAGTATTTT. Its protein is CATRSRSNTQYF.

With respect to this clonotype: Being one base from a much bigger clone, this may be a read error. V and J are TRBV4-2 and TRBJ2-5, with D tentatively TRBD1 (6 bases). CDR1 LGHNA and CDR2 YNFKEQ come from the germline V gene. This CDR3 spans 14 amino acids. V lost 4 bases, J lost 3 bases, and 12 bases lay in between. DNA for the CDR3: TGTGCCAGCAGCCCCGGGACATACGAAGAGACCCAGTACTTC. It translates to CASSPGTYEETQYF.

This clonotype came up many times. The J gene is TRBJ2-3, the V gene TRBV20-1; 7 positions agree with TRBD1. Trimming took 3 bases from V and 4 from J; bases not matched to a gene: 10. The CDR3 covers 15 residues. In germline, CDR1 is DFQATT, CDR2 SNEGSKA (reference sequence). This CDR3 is CSASGGPRGSDTQYF. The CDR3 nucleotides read TGCAGTGCTAGCGGCGGACCCAGGGGGTCAGATACGCAGTATTTT.

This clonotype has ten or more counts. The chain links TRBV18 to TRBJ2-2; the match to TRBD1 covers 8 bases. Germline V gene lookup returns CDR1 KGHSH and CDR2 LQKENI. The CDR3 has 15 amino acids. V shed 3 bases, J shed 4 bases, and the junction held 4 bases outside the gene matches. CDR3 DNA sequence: TGTGCCAGCTCACCCGGACAGGGATCCACCGGGGAGCTGTTTTTT. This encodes CASSPGQGSTGELFF.

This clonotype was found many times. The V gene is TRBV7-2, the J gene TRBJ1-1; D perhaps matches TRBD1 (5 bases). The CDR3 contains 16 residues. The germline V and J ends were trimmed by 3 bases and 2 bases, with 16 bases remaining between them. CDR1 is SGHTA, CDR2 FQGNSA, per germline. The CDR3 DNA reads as TGTGCCAGCAGCTTGAGACAGATAACTTATAACACTGAAGCTTTCTTT. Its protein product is CASSLRQITYNTEAFF.

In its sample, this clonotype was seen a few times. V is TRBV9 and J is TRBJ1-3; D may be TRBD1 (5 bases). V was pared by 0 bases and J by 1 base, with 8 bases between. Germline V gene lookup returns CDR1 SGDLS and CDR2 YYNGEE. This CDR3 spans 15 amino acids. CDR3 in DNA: TGTGCCAGCAGCGTAGGAGGGGAATCTGGAAACACCATATATTTT. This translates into CASSVGGESGNTIYF.

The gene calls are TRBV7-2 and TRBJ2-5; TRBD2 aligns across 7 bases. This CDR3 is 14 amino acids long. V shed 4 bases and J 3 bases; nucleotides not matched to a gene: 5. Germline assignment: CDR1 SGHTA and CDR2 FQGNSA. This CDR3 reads CASSSWAGEETQYF. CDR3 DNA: TGTGCCAGCAGCTCGTGGGCGGGAGAAGAGACCCAGTACTTC.

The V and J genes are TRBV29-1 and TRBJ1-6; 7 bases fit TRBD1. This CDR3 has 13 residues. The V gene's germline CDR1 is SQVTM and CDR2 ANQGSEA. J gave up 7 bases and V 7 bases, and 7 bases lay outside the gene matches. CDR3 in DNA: TGCAGCGCGTCGACAGGGACGAATTCACCCCTCCACTTT. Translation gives CSASTGTNSPLHF.